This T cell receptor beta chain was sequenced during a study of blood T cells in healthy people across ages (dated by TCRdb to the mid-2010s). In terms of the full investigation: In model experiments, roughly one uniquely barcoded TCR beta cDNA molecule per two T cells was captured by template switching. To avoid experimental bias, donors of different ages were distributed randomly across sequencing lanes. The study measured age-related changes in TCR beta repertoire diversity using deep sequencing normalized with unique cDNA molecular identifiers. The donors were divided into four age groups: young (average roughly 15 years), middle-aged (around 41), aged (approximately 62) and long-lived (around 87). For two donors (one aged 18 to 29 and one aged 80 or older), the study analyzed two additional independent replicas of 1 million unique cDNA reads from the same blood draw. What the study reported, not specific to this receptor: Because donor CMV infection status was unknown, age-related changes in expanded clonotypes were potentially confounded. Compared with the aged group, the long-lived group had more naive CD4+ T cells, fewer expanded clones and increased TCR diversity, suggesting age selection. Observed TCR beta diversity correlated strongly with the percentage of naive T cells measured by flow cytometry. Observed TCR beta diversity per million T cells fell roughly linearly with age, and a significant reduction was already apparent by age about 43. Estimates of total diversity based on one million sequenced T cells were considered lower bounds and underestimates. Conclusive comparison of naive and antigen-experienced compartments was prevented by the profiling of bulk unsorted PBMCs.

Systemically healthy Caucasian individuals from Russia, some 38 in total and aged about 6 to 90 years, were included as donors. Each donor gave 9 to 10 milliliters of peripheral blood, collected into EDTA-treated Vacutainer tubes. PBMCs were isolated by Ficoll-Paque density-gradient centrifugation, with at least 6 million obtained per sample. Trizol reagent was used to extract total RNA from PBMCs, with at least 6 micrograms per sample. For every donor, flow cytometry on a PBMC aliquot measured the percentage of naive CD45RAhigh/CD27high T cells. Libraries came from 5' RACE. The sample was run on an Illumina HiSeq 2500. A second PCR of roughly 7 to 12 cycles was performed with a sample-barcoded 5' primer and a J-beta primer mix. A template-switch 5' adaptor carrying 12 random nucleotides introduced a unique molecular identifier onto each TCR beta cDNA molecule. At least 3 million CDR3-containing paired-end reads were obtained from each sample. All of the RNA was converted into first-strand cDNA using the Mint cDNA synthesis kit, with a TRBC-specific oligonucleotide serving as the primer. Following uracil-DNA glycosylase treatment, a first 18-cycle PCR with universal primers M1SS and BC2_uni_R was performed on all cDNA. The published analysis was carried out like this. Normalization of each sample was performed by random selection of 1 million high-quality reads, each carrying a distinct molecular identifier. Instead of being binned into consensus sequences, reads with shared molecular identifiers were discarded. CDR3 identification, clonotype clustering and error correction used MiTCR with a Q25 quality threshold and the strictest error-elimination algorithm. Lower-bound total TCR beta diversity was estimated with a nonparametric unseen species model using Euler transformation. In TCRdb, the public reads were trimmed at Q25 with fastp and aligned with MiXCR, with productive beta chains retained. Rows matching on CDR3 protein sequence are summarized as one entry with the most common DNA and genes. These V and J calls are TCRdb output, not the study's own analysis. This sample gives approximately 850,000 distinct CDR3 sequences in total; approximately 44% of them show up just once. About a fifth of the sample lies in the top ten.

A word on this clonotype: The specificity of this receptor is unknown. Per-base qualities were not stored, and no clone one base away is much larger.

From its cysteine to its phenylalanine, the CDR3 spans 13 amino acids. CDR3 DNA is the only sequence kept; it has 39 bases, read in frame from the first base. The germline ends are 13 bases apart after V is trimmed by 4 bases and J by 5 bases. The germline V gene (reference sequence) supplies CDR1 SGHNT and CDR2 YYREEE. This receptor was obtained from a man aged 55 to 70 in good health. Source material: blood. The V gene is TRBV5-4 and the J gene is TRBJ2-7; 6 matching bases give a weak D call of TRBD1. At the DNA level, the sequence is TGTGCCAGCAGCCGAGGACAGCGCGACGAGCAGTACTTC. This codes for CASSRGQRDEQYF.